The entry that follows covers one T cell receptor beta chain sequence. Antigen specificity is unknown. Compared with germline, one end of the junction differs, possibly owing to a read error. The donors, aged about 6 to 90, were healthy Caucasians from Russia. The data stem from a study of blood T cells in healthy people across ages. Study results and limitations: Diversity of TCR beta per million T cells declined in a roughly linear way with age. Among long-lived donors, naive CD4+ cells were more numerous and diversity higher than in aged donors.

A second 7 to 11 cycle PCR used barcoded and J-beta primers. Each cDNA was tagged by a template-switch adaptor containing 12 random nucleotides. MiXCR, applied by TCRdb to the 5' RACE reads, yields one record per CDR3 protein. Among roughly 680,000 distinct CDR3 sequences, 52% were seen once, and the ten largest hold about 13%. Per the germline V gene, CDR1 is SGHRS and CDR2 is YFSETQ. CDR3 length: 13 amino acids. The clonotype comes from a woman older than 75 in good health. Sequencing was carried out using blood. The genes are TRBV5-1 and TRBJ2-3, with D perhaps TRBD1 (5 bases). The CDR3 protein is CTSSDTGTDTQYF. CDR3 DNA: TGCACCAGCAGCGATACAGGTACAGATACGCAGTATTTT.